Each of the 6 T cell receptor beta chains below was sequenced from the same sample in a study of cytomegalovirus exposure and HLA in healthy donors. PCR involved 60 Vbeta and 13 Jbeta primers. The protocol was immunoSEQ multiplex PCR, while the TCRdb copy is restricted to in-frame clones and leaves out a portion. Counted here are approximately 97,000 clones, around 57% occurring once; the ten biggest clones make up around 4.8%. The specimen was PBMCs. Receptor source: a human donor in good health.

The chain joins TRBV7-7 to TRBJ2-3, with 9 bases that match TRBD1. Germline CDR1 is SSHAT and CDR2 is FNYEAQ (reference sequence). The length of the CDR3 is 15 residues. With 5 bases clipped from V and 1 base from J, the junction kept 4 bases outside the gene matches. CDR3 bases: TGTGCCAGCAGCCACAGGGGGCGCGGCACAGATACGCAGTATTTT. Translating gives CASSHRGRGTDTQYF.

The J gene is TRBJ2-7, the V gene TRBV21-1; TRBD2, the table's D call, was not compared with the DNA. TRBV21-1 constitutes a pseudogene. CDR3 length: 14 residues. The CDR3 reads CASSNPPARYEQYF. Here the CDR3 DNA reads TGTGCCAGCAGCAATCCCCCCGCTAGGTACGAGCAGTACTTC.

This chain uses TRBV5-6 with TRBJ1-3; D unresolved. The CDR3 has 15 residues. Germline assignment: CDR1 SGHDT and CDR2 YYEEEE. Trimming took off 0 bases at V and 0 bases at J, with 7 bases between the two ends. The CDR3 nucleotides are TGTGCCAGCAGCTTGGGGCGGCACTCTGGAAACACCATATATTTT. It is translated as CASSLGRHSGNTIYF.

The chain uses TRBV21-1 and TRBJ1-5; TRBD1, as called in the table, went unchecked against the DNA. TRBV21-1 is termed a pseudogene. CDR3 length: 19 amino acids. This CDR3 reads CASLGLGGQFPYSNQPQHF. As DNA, the CDR3 is TGTGCCAGTCTCGGGCTGGGGGGACAGTTTCCCTATAGCAATCAGCCCCAGCATTTT.

V usage is TRBV5-1 and J usage is TRBJ2-1; 11 nucleotides agree with TRBD2. Germline-derived CDR1 and CDR2 are SGHRS and YFSETQ. Unmatched junction bases numbered 6, after V lost 4 bases and J lost 0 bases. The CDR3 consists of 17 residues. This CDR3 is CASSDLAGGPSYNEQFF. CDR3 DNA: TGCGCCAGCAGCGATCTAGCGGGAGGCCCCTCCTACAATGAGCAGTTCTTC.

V and J are TRBV29-1 and TRBJ2-7; 12 positions agree with TRBD2. CDR1 is SQVTM, CDR2 ANQGSEA, per germline. After removal of 6 bases from V and 3 bases from J, the junction contained 3 bases not matched to a gene. The length of the CDR3 is 13 residues. CDR3 sequence (DNA): TGCAGCGTCTCTAGCGGGAGGGTCTACGAGCAGTACTTC. The encoded protein is CSVSSGRVYEQYF.